The 29 T cell receptor beta chains below were found in one sample sequenced in a study of blood T cell repertoires in COVID-19. Sequencing was performed with immunoSEQ multiplex PCR; in TCRdb, only in-frame clones are kept and a portion is missing. The table has about 55,000 clones, roughly 85% seen once. The sequencing sample was made of peripheral blood. The receptors shown here come from a human donor in a cohort sampled during active COVID-19.

In nucleotides, the CDR3 is TGTGCCAGCAGCTCTCCGGGACTAGGAGAGCAGTTCTTC. Translating it yields CASSSPGLGEQFF. J is TRBJ2-1 and V is TRBV7-3; 8 positions match TRBD2. The germline gives CDR1 SGHTA, CDR2 FQGTGA. The CDR3 length is 13 residues. The J segment lost 10 bases and the V segment lost 4 bases, leaving 6 bases of the junction unmatched.

The chain couples TRBV28 to TRBJ2-5; TRBD2 aligns across 8 bases. V trimming: 5 bases; J trimming: 0 bases; junction bases outside the gene matches: 5. There are 15 residues in the CDR3. Germline CDR1 MDHEN, CDR2 SYDVKM. CDR3 sequence: CASSRTSLYQETQYF. The DNA of the CDR3 is TGTGCCAGCAGTCGGACTAGCTTGTACCAAGAGACCCAGTACTTC.

CDR3 in amino acids: CASSAESGGPTEAFF. CDR3 coding DNA: TGCGCCAGCAGCGCCGAATCGGGGGGGCCCACTGAAGCTTTCTTT. The chain carries TRBV5-1 and TRBJ1-1; a weak D match, TRBD1 (6 bases). The CDR3 sequence is 15 residues long. Trimming took off 4 bases at V and 4 bases at J, with 17 bases between the two ends. Germline V lookup: CDR1 SGHRS, CDR2 YFSETQ.

The J gene is TRBJ2-7, the V gene TRBV6-5; D not resolved. The CDR3 covers 16 residues. CDR1 and CDR2 (germline): MNHEY, SVGAGI. V was trimmed by 2 bases and J by 0 bases, leaving 14 bases between them. CDR3 nucleotide sequence: TGTGCCAGCAGTTACAGTCCGACACGTAACTCCTACGAGCAGTACTTC. Translated, it gives CASSYSPTRNSYEQYF.

The chain joins TRBV19 to TRBJ2-3; 10 bases agree with TRBD2. CDR1 and CDR2 (germline): LNHDA, SQIVND (reference sequence). CDR3 size: 16 residues. Unmatched junction bases numbered 6, after V lost 5 bases and J lost 1 base. The CDR3 spells CASSPLAGVGTDTQYF. The CDR3 region has the DNA TGTGCCAGTAGTCCGCTAGCGGGAGTCGGCACAGATACGCAGTATTTT.

This chain connects TRBV19 to TRBJ2-1; 11 bases fit TRBD2. Trimming cost V 4 bases and J 7 bases; bases outside gene matches: 6. This CDR3 comprises 15 residues. The germline V gene has CDR1 LNHDA and CDR2 SQIVND (reference sequence). CDR3 nucleotides: TGTGCCAGTAGTACTCTAGCGGGAGGATGGAATGAGCAGTTCTTC. It encodes CASSTLAGGWNEQFF.

The V call is TRBV15, the J call TRBJ2-2, with D unresolved. V gave up 1 base and J gave up 7 bases, with 4 bases separating them. This CDR3 contains 12 residues. Germline assignment: CDR1 LNHNV and CDR2 YYDKDF (reference sequence). This CDR3 is CATSRARGELFF. CDR3 DNA sequence: TGTGCCACCAGCAGAGCTCGCGGGGAGCTGTTTTTT.

V usage is TRBV5-1 and J usage is TRBJ2-2, with a possible D match to TRBD2 (5 bases). CDR1 SGHRS and CDR2 YFSETQ come from the germline V gene. V lost 6 bases and J lost 4, with 13 bases in between. The CDR3 has 14 amino acids. The CDR3 nucleotides are TGCGCCAGCACCGGACTCCGGACCACCGGGGAGCTGTTTTTT. It encodes CASTGLRTTGELFF.

The chain uses TRBV6-1 and TRBJ2-1, with 9 bases matching TRBD1. The CDR3 is 15 residues long. Losses at the gene ends were 1 base for V and 9 bases for J; bases not matched to a gene: 7. CDR1 MNHNS and CDR2 SASEGT come from the germline V gene. CDR3: CASSEGQGVQGEQFF. In DNA, the CDR3 is TGTGCCAGCAGTGAAGGACAGGGGGTTCAGGGTGAGCAGTTCTTC.

The chain uses TRBV5-1 and TRBJ2-2; 9 bases map to TRBD1. The CDR3 covers 16 residues. Germline V gene sequence: CDR1 SGHRS, CDR2 YFSETQ. Trimming cost V 2 bases and J 0 bases; bases outside gene matches: 2. The DNA of the CDR3 is TGCGCCAGCAGCTTTACAGGGGGCCCGAACACCGGGGAGCTGTTTTTT. This translates into CASSFTGGPNTGELFF.

The V and J genes are TRBV9 and TRBJ2-1; 8 positions agree with TRBD2. The V segment lost 4 bases and the J segment 5 bases; nucleotides outside the gene matches: 11. The CDR3 is made up of 16 amino acids. Germline CDR1 reads SGDLS; CDR2 reads YYNGEE. DNA of the CDR3: TGTGCCAGCAGCAGCCGGACTAGCTTCACCCACAATGAGCAGTTCTTC. It encodes CASSSRTSFTHNEQFF.

V is TRBV28 and J is TRBJ1-2; D gene uncertain. With 2 bases removed from V and 3 bases from J, the gap between germline ends came to 19 bases. This CDR3 comprises 17 residues. CDR1 and CDR2 (germline): MDHEN, SYDVKM. Here the CDR3 DNA reads TGTGCCAGCAGTTTAAGGCGAGGGCGCGATTGGGACTATGGCTACACCTTC. Translated, it gives CASSLRRGRDWDYGYTF.

This chain joins TRBV6-5 and TRBJ2-7; TRBD2 might be the D (6 bases). The germline V gene has CDR1 MNHEY and CDR2 SVGAGI. CDR3 length: 13 amino acids. V gave up 8 bases and J gave up 3 bases, with 14 bases separating them. The CDR3 reads CASSRTNLYEQYF. The CDR3 DNA follows: TGTGCCAGCTCTCGGACTAACCTCTACGAGCAGTACTTC.

The J gene is TRBJ1-4, the V gene TRBV4-3; possibly TRBD1 for D (6 bases). The germline CDR1 and CDR2 sequences are LGHNA and YSLEER. This CDR3 contains 16 residues. The V and J ends lost 0 bases and 5 bases respectively, with 13 bases between them. The CDR3 is CASSQDRRTENEKLFF. The CDR3 DNA is TGCGCCAGCAGCCAAGATCGTAGGACAGAAAATGAAAAACTGTTTTTT.

The rearrangement joins TRBV27 to TRBJ2-7, with a tentative D call TRBD2 (6 bases). Germline V gene data show CDR1 as MNHEY and CDR2 as SMNVEV (reference sequence). The V end was cut by 4 bases, the J end by 4 bases, with 11 bases between. This CDR3 region has 13 residues. As DNA, the CDR3 is TGTGCCAGCAGTTGGGTGGGAGGATACGAGCAGTACTTC. It yields the protein CASSWVGGYEQYF.

The rearrangement links TRBV28 to TRBJ2-1; 7 nucleotides match TRBD1. The J segment lost 9 bases and the V segment lost 7 bases, leaving 6 bases of the junction unmatched. The CDR3 loop spans 12 amino acids. CDR1 is MDHEN and CDR2 is SYDVKM in the germline V gene. The CDR3 bases are TGTGCCAGCACCAGGGGGTCGGCTGAGCAGTTCTTC. The encoded protein is CASTRGSAEQFF.

CDR3 amino acids: CASSQALAGAGTGELFF. CDR3 DNA sequence: TGCGCCAGCAGCCAGGCTCTAGCGGGAGCGGGCACCGGGGAGCTGTTTTTT. The chain employs TRBV4-3 and TRBJ2-2; 10 positions match TRBD2. Germline CDR1 and CDR2: LGHNA and YSLEER. The CDR3 has 17 amino acids. Trimming removed 3 bases from V and 4 bases from J; junction bases left unmatched: 8.

This clone has just one count. The chain joins TRBV7-3 to TRBJ2-2; the match to TRBD1 covers 7 bases. Germline assignment: CDR1 SGHTA and CDR2 FQGTGA. Trimming at V came to 5 bases and at J to 6 bases, leaving 9 bases not matched to a gene. This CDR3 comprises 15 residues. This CDR3 is CASSPQGQYSGELFF. DNA for the CDR3: TGTGCCAGCAGCCCCCAGGGACAGTATTCCGGGGAGCTGTTTTTT.

The V and J genes are TRBV2 and TRBJ2-3, with 16 bases fitting TRBD2. CDR1 and CDR2 (germline): SNHLY, FYNNEI. The CDR3 is 19 amino acids. V lost 6 bases and J lost 1; bases outside the gene matches: 10. The CDR3 reads CASSGDGTSGRAGTDTQYF. The CDR3 DNA reads as TGTGCCAGCAGCGGCGACGGGACTAGCGGGAGGGCCGGCACAGATACGCAGTATTTT.

The chain uses TRBV7-8 and TRBJ2-1, with D perhaps TRBD1 (5 bases). The CDR3 spans 15 residues. The germline CDR1 and CDR2 sequences are SGHVS and FQNEAQ. V lost 0 bases and J lost 4, with 10 bases in between. CDR3 protein: CASSLAATDYNEQFF. The DNA of the CDR3 is TGTGCCAGCAGCTTAGCGGCGACAGATTACAATGAGCAGTTCTTC. Together with reference TRBV7-8 and TRBJ2-1, the CDR3 gives the full variable domain: GAGVSQSPRYKVAKRGQDVALRCDPISGHVSLFWYQQALGQGPEFLTYFQNEAQLDKSGLPSDRFFAERPEGSVSTLKIQRTQQEDSAVYLCASSLAATDYNEQFFGPGTRLTVL.

The rearrangement links TRBV6-4 to TRBJ2-7; 7 nucleotides line up with TRBD1. This CDR3 is 14 amino acids long. J was trimmed by 0 bases and V by 6 bases; bases with no gene match: 5. From germline, CDR1 is MRHNA and CDR2 SNTAGT. The DNA of the CDR3 is TGTGCCAGCAGCCCCGGACAGGACTCCTACGAGCAGTACTTC. As protein: CASSPGQDSYEQYF.

J is TRBJ2-2 and V is TRBV5-6, with 7 bases fitting TRBD1. CDR3 size: 15 residues. Germline CDR1 and CDR2: SGHDT and YYEEEE. J was trimmed by 5 bases and V by 5 bases; bases with no gene match: 9. The CDR3 nucleotides read TGTGCCAGCAGTAGTCACAGGGGTCGGACCGGGGAGCTGTTTTTT. Amino acid sequence: CASSSHRGRTGELFF.

The gene calls are TRBV19 and TRBJ1-6, with 9 bases matching TRBD1. Germline CDR1 and CDR2: LNHDA and SQIVND (reference sequence). Trimming cost V 11 bases and J 9 bases; bases outside gene matches: 11. This CDR3 comprises 14 residues. CDR3 nucleotides: TGTGCCTGCCAGATTGGGACAGGGACTTCACCCCTCCACTTT. It yields the protein CACQIGTGTSPLHF.

The chain employs TRBV5-1 and TRBJ1-2; 9 bases align to TRBD1. The CDR3 sequence is 14 residues long. The J segment lost 4 bases and the V segment lost 3 bases, leaving 4 bases of the junction unmatched. Germline loops: CDR1 SGHRS, CDR2 YFSETQ. This CDR3 is CASSSGQGRYGYTF. The CDR3 DNA reads as TGCGCCAGCAGCTCGGGACAGGGTCGCTATGGCTACACCTTC.

V and J are TRBV28 and TRBJ2-5; a possible D gene is TRBD2 (5 bases). Germline V gives CDR1 MDHEN, CDR2 SYDVKM. This CDR3 has 12 residues. V was shortened by 3 bases and J by 7 bases, with 9 bases between the two germline ends. The CDR3 DNA reads as TGTGCCAGCAGTTTCGGAGGCACGACCCAGTACTTC. The encoded protein is CASSFGGTTQYF. The full variable domain, with the rest looked up from reference TRBV28 and TRBJ2-5, is DVKVTQSSRYLVKRTGEKVFLECVQDMDHENMFWYRQDPGLGLRLIYFSYDVKMKEKGDIPEGYSVSREKKERFSLILESASTNQTSMYLCASSFGGTTQYFGPGTRLLVL.

The V gene is TRBV9, the J gene TRBJ1-1; no clear D gene. Germline CDR1 SGDLS, CDR2 YYNGEE. V was trimmed by 3 bases and J by 2 bases, leaving 8 bases between them. The CDR3 is made up of 13 amino acids. CDR3 DNA sequence: TGTGCCAGCAGCGAGGAGATAAACACTGAAGCTTTCTTT. As protein: CASSEEINTEAFF.

This chain links TRBV7-3 with TRBJ1-2; D unclear. There are 13 residues in the CDR3. V was pared by 4 bases and J by 8 bases, with 14 bases between. Germline V gene sequence: CDR1 SGHTA, CDR2 FQGTGA. The CDR3 nucleotides read TGTGCCAGCAGCTCCGACTATCACTCGGGCTACACCTTC. Its translation is CASSSDYHSGYTF.

The chain links TRBV5-4 to TRBJ2-3; D remains ambiguous. In germline, CDR1 is SGHNT, CDR2 YYREEE (reference sequence). Trimming pared 0 bases from V and 1 base from J, leaving 12 bases between. The CDR3 contains 16 residues. The CDR3, as DNA: TGTGCCAGCAGCTTGGCAGGCCCGCCCGGCACAGATACGCAGTATTTT. It encodes CASSLAGPPGTDTQYF.

This clone showed up just once. The CDR3 nucleotides are TGTGCCACCAGCACGCAGGGTTCGCACGTGAACACTGAAGCTTTCTTT. Amino acids: CATSTQGSHVNTEAFF. The rearrangement links TRBV15 to TRBJ1-1; tentative D call: TRBD1 (5 bases). This CDR3 is 16 amino acids long. V shed 4 bases and J shed 0 bases, with 15 bases lying between them. Germline loops: CDR1 LNHNV, CDR2 YYDKDF (reference sequence).